This TCR beta chain was retrieved from a study of CD8 T cells in ankylosing spondylitis. In its sample, this clonotype was seen once. The CDR3 spans 15 residues. Germline CDR1 and CDR2: SGHTA and FQGTGA. The trim removed 3 bases at V and 6 bases at J, leaving 7 bases unmatched. TCRdb re-analysed the 5' RACE reads in MiXCR, keeping a single row per CDR3 protein. The sample contains more than 150,000 distinct CDR3 sequences, 10% to 15% of which appear only once. The chain employs TRBV7-3 and TRBJ2-3; TRBD2 matches 9 bases. The specimen sequenced was blood, either unsorted or a sorted T cell fraction (not recorded which). The receptor's source is a female donor with ankylosing spondylitis or in good health (not recorded which). In nucleotides, the CDR3 is TGTGCCAGCAGCTTCAGAGGCCTAGCGGGGGATACGCAGTATTTT. Its protein is CASSFRGLAGDTQYF.